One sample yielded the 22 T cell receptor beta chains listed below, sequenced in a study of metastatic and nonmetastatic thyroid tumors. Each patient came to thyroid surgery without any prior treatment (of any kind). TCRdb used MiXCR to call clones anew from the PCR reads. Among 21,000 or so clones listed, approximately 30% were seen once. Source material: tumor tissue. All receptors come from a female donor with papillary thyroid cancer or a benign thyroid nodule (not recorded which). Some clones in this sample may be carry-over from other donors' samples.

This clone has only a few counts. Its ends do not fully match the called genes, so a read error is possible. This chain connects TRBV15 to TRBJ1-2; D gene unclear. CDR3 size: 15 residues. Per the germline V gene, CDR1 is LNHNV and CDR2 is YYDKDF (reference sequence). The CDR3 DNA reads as TGTGCCACCAGCGGAGAGGGTAGACGGTTCTATGGCTACACCTTC. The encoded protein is CATSGEGRRFYGYTF. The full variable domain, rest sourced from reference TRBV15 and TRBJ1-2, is DAMVIQNPRYQVTQFGKPVTLSCSQTLNHNVMYWYQQKSSQAPKLLFHYYDKDFNNEADTPDNFQSRRPNTSFCFLDIRSPGLGDTAMYLCATSGEGRRFYGYTFGSGTRLTVV.

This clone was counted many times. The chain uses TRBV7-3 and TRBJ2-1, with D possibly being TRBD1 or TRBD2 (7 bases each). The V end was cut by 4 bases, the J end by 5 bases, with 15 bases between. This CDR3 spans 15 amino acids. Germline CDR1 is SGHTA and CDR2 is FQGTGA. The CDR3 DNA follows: TGTGCCAGCAGCTCCCCCCAGGGGGGGAACAATGAGCAGTTCTTC. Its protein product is CASSSPQGGNNEQFF.

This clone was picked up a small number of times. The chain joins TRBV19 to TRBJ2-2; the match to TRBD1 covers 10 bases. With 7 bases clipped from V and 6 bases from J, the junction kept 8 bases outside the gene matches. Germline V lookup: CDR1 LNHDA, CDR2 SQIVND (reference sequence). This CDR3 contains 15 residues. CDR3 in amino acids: CASKVGTGVSGELFF. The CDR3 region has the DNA TGTGCCAGTAAAGTCGGGACAGGGGTTTCCGGGGAGCTGTTTTTT.

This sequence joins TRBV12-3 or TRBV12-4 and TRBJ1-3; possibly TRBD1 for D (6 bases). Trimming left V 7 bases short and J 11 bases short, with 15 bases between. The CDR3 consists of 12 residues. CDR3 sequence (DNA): TGTGCCAGCAACCCTTCAGGGGCGGCCATATATTTT. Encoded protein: CASNPSGAAIYF.

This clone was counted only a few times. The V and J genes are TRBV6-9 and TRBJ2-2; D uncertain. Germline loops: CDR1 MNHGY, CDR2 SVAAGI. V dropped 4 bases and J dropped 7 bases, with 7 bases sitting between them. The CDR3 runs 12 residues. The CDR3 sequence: CASSLYGGELFF. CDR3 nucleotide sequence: TGTGCCAGCAGTTTATACGGCGGGGAGCTGTTTTTT.

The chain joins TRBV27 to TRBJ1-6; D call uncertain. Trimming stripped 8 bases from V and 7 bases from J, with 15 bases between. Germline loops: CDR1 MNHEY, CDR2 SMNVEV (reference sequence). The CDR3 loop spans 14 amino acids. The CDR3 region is CASSPLVGNSPLHF. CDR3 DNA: TGTGCCAGCTCCCCTCTTGTAGGGAATTCACCCCTCCACTTT.

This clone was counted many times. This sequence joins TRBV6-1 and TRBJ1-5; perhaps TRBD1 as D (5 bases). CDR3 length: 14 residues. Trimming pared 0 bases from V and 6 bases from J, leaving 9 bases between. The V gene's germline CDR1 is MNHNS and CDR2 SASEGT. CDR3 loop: CASSEAGESQPQHF. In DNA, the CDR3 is TGTGCCAGCAGTGAAGCAGGGGAGAGTCAGCCCCAGCATTTT.

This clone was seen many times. The CDR3 DNA follows: TGTGCCAGCAGTTTAAGTGGTAAGGGGACGGAAATACTAGCCAAAAACATTCAGTACTTC. This gives the protein CASSLSGKGTEILAKNIQYF. The chain carries TRBV27 and TRBJ2-4; D may match TRBD1 or TRBD2 (5 bases each). Per germline, CDR1 MNHEY and CDR2 SMNVEV (reference sequence). This CDR3 contains 20 residues. Trimming cost V 2 bases and J 0 bases, with 23 bases left between them.

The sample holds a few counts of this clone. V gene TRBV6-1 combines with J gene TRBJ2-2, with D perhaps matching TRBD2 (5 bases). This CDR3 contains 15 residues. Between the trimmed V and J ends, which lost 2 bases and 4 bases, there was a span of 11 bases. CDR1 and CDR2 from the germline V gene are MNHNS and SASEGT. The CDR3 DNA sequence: TGTGCCAGCAGTGAAAGCGGAACGAGCACCGGGGAGCTGTTTTTT. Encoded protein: CASSESGTSTGELFF.

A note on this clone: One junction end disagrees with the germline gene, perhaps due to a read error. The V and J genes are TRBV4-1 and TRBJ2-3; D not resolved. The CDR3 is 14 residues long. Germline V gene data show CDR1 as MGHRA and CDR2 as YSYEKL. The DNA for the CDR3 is TGCGCCAGCAGCCAATTCGCCTCACCGGATACACAGTATTTT. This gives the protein CASSQFASPDTQYF.

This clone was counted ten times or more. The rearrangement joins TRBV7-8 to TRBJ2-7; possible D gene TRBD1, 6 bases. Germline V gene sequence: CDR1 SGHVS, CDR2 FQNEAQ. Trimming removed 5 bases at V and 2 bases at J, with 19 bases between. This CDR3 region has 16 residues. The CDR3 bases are TGTGCCAGCAGCATCGACGCCGGGACATCGACCTACGAGCAGTACTTC. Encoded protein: CASSIDAGTSTYEQYF.

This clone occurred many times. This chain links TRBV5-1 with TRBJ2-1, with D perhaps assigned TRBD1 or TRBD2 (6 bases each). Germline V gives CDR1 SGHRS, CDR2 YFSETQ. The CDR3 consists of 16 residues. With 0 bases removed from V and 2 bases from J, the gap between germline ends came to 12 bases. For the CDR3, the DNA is TGCGCCAGCAGCTTGGATGGGGGGCCCCCCTACAATGAGCAGTTCTTC. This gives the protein CASSLDGGPPYNEQFF.

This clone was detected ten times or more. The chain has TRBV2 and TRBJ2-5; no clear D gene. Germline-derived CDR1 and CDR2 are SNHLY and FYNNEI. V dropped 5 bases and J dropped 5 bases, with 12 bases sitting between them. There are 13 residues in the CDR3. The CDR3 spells CASSPRPEETQYF. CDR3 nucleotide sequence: TGTGCCAGCAGTCCCAGACCTGAGGAGACCCAGTACTTC.

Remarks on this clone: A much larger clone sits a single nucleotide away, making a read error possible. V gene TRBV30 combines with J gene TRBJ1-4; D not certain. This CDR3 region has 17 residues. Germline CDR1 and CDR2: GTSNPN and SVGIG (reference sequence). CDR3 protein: CAWSGGRRMTTDEKLFF. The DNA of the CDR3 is TGTGCCTGGAGTGGCGGTCGCCGCATGACAACTGATGAAAAACTGTTTTTT.

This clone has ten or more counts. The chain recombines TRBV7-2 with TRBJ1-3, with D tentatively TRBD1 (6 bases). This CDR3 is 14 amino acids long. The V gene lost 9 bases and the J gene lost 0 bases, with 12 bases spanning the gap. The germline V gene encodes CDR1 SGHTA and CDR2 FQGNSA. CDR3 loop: CASHRENSGNTIYF. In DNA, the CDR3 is TGTGCCAGTCACAGGGAAAACTCTGGAAACACCATATATTTT.

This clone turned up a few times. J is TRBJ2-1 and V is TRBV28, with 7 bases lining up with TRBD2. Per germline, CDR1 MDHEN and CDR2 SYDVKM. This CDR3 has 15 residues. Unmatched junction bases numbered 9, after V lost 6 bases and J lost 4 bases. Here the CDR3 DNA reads TGTGCCAGCAGCTTGGGAGGGAACCTATACAATGAGCAGTTCTTC. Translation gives CASSLGGNLYNEQFF.

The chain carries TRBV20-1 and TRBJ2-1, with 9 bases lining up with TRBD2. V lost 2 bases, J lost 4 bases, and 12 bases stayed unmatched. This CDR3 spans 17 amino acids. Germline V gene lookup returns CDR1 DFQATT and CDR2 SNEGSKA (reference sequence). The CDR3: CSARPGTSWVAYNEQFF. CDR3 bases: TGCAGTGCTAGACCAGGGACTAGCTGGGTGGCGTACAATGAGCAGTTCTTC.

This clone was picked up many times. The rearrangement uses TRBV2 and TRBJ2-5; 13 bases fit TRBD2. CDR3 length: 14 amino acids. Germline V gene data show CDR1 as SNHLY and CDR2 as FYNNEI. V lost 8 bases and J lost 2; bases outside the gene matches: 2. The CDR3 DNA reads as TGTGCCAGCGGACTAGCGGGGGTGCAAGAGACCCAGTACTTC. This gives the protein CASGLAGVQETQYF.

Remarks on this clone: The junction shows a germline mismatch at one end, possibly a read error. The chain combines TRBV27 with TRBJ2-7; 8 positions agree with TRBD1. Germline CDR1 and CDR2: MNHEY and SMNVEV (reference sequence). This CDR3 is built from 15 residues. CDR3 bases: TGTGCCATCAGTACACGGACAGGGCTAGACTACGAGCAGTACTTC. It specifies CAISTRTGLDYEQYF.

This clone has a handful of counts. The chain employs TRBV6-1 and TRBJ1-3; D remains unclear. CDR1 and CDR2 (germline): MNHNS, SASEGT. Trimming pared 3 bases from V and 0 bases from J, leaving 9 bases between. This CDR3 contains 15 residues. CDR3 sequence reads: CASSEDDSSGNTIYF. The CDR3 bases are TGTGCCAGCAGTGAGGATGATAGCTCTGGAAACACCATATATTTT.

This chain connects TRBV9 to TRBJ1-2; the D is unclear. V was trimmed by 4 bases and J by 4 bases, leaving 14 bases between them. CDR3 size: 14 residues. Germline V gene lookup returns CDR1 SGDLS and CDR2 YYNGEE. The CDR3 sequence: CASSPFEGSYGYTF. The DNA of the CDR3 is TGTGCCAGCAGCCCTTTCGAGGGTAGCTATGGCTACACCTTC.

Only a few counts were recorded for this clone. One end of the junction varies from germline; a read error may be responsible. CDR3 in DNA: TGTGCCACCAGCAGATCCGTCAGGTTATCTGGGGCCAAAGTCCTGACTTTC. Amino acid sequence: CATSRSVRLSGAKVLTF. The chain joins TRBV15 to TRBJ2-6; D possibly corresponds to TRBD1 (5 bases). Germline loops: CDR1 LNHNV, CDR2 YYDKDF (reference sequence). The CDR3 extends over 17 amino acids.